The clone carrying this T cell receptor (beta chain) was observed a few times. Its antigen remains unknown. Researchers report isolating at least 6.5 million PBMCs per sample. This specimen belongs to a study of blood T cells in healthy people across ages. Study observations and caveats: Both naive CD4+ cell counts and diversity were greater in long-lived donors than in aged donors.

A sample-barcoded 5' primer and a J-beta primer mix were used in a second PCR of roughly 7 to 11 cycles. TCRdb re-derived calls from the 5' RACE reads in MiXCR, one entry per CDR3 protein. The sample consists of roughly 900,000 distinct CDR3 sequences, around 26% of them appearing once. V lost 3 bases and J 4 bases, leaving 11 bases between the germline ends. This CDR3 contains 14 residues. The germline gives CDR1 MNHNS, CDR2 SASEGT. The sequence came from a woman older than 75 in good health. The chain uses TRBV6-1 and TRBJ2-3; maybe TRBD1 (5 bases). Sequencing was done on a sample of blood. The CDR3 sequence is CASSEGQGADTQYF. In DNA, the CDR3 is TGTGCCAGCAGTGAGGGGCAAGGGGCAGATACGCAGTATTTT.